This passage covers 17 T cell receptor beta chains from one sample sequenced in a study of T cell changes during pregnancy in multiple sclerosis. Assay: immunoSEQ multiplex PCR; the TCRdb copy retains only in-frame clones and omits some. The sample carries fewer than 75,000 clones, approximately 90% recorded once. The sequenced sample was peripheral blood, obtained after pregnancy. Source of these receptors: a female donor in good health, enrolled as a control in a pregnancy study.

V and J are TRBV28 and TRBJ2-7; perhaps TRBD2 as D (6 bases). V was clipped by 6 bases and J by 1 base, with 16 bases between them. CDR1 is MDHEN and CDR2 is SYDVKM in the germline V gene. The CDR3 has 15 amino acids. The CDR3 DNA follows: TGTGCCAGCAGCTCCGAGAGGGAGGTATCCTACGAGCAGTACTTC. Translating gives CASSSEREVSYEQYF.

The chain uses TRBV6-5 and TRBJ2-1; 8 nucleotides match TRBD2. This CDR3 comprises 14 residues. Losses at the gene ends were 7 bases for V and 3 bases for J; bases not matched to a gene: 5. The germline gives CDR1 MNHEY, CDR2 SVGAGI. CDR3 sequence: CASTRGLDYNEQFF. CDR3 DNA: TGTGCCAGCACCAGGGGACTAGACTACAATGAGCAGTTCTTC.

The chain employs TRBV6-1 and TRBJ2-1; the D is unclear. Trimming cost V 4 bases and J 4 bases, with 5 bases left between them. The germline CDR1 and CDR2 sequences are MNHNS and SASEGT. The CDR3 has 12 amino acids. The CDR3 nucleotides read TGTGCCAGCAGTGGGCCATACAATGAGCAGTTCTTC. Its protein is CASSGPYNEQFF.

The rearrangement links TRBV11-1 to TRBJ2-2; tentatively, D is TRBD1 (6 bases). Between the trimmed V and J ends, which lost 2 bases and 4 bases, there was a span of 11 bases. The germline V gene has CDR1 SGHAT and CDR2 FQDESV (reference sequence). This CDR3 is built from 15 residues. CDR3 sequence: CASSLNRAGTGELFF. CDR3 DNA sequence: TGTGCCAGCAGCTTAAACAGGGCGGGCACCGGGGAGCTGTTTTTT.

The chain couples TRBV6-4 to TRBJ1-5; 7 bases align to TRBD1. CDR3 length equals 15 residues. V shed 3 bases and J 8 bases; nucleotides not matched to a gene: 10. Germline lookup yields CDR1 MRHNA and CDR2 SNTAGT. CDR3 DNA: TGTGCCAGCAGTGAAATAGGAGGGGGCCTAGAGCCCCAGCATTTT. This translates into CASSEIGGGLEPQHF.

The chain joins TRBV9 to TRBJ2-5, with 7 bases that match TRBD2. CDR3 length equals 15 residues. Per the germline V gene, CDR1 is SGDLS and CDR2 is YYNGEE. J gave up 5 bases and V 0 bases, and 7 bases lay outside the gene matches. The CDR3 reads CASSVEETSRETQYF. In DNA form, the CDR3 reads TGTGCCAGCAGCGTAGAGGAGACTAGCAGGGAGACCCAGTACTTC.

Concerning this clone itself: The same CDR3 can be traced to other DNA sequences in this sample. J is TRBJ2-7 and V is TRBV4-3, with D unresolved. Trimming cost V 0 bases and J 3 bases, with 12 bases left between them. Germline V gene sequence: CDR1 LGHNA, CDR2 YSLEER. The CDR3 length is 15 residues. The DNA for the CDR3 is TGCGCCAGCAGCCAAGATGATCGCGGAAGCTACGAGCAGTACTTC. It codes for CASSQDDRGSYEQYF.

The genes are TRBV19 and TRBJ2-3; 7 bases line up with TRBD2. The germline V gene has CDR1 LNHDA and CDR2 SQIVND (reference sequence). V lost 7 bases, J lost 4 bases, and 20 bases stayed unmatched. The CDR3 contains 18 residues. The CDR3 DNA reads as TGTGCCAGTACCCCCTTACCTGGGAGGGAACGTTTGGCAGATACGCAGTATTTT. Amino acid sequence: CASTPLPGRERLADTQYF. Complete variable domain (other parts from reference TRBV19 and TRBJ2-3): DGGITQSPKYLFRKEGQNVTLSCEQNLNHDAMYWYRQDPGQGLRLIYYSQIVNDFQKGDIAEGYSVSREKKESFPLTVTSAQKNPTAFYLCASTPLPGRERLADTQYFGPGTRLTVL.

This chain links TRBV13 with TRBJ2-5; D gene unclear. The J call may be incorrect, as the DNA end agrees better with TRBJ2-7. The germline V gene encodes CDR1 PRHDT and CDR2 FYEKMQ (reference sequence). The CDR3 totals 13 residues. CDR3 loop: CASSALNPYEQYF. CDR3 nucleotides: TGTGCCAGCAGCGCCCTCAACCCCTACGAGCAGTACTTC.

This sequence joins TRBV5-1 and TRBJ1-1, with 8 bases identical to TRBD1. V dropped 2 bases and J dropped 9; count of bases not matched to a gene: 6. Germline CDR1 is SGHRS and CDR2 is YFSETQ. The CDR3 covers 13 residues. CDR3 bases: TGCGCCAGCAGCTTAAAGACAGGGGAAAAAGCTTTCTTT. Translating gives CASSLKTGEKAFF.

This chain connects TRBV28 to TRBJ1-1; a possible D gene is TRBD1 (5 bases). V dropped 4 bases and J dropped 0 bases, with 9 bases sitting between them. The CDR3 is made up of 14 amino acids. Per the germline V gene, CDR1 is MDHEN and CDR2 is SYDVKM. For the CDR3, the DNA is TGTGCCAGCAGTTCCAGGGCTATGAACACTGAAGCTTTCTTT. Its translation: CASSSRAMNTEAFF.

V usage is TRBV6-1 and J usage is TRBJ1-6; D not resolved. The CDR3 is 14 residues long. Germline CDR1 is MNHNS and CDR2 is SASEGT. V gave up 7 bases and J gave up 4 bases, with 11 bases separating them. CDR3 in DNA: TGTGCCAGCACACTGGAGTGGTATAATTCACCCCTCCACTTT. Translation: CASTLEWYNSPLHF.

The chain links TRBV21-1 to TRBJ2-7; the listed D gene, TRBD1, was not tested against the DNA. TRBV21-1 is described as a pseudogene. CDR3 length: 14 residues. The CDR3 spells CASSPRDNTYEQYF. The DNA for the CDR3 is TGTGCCAGCAGCCCCCGGGACAACACCTACGAGCAGTACTTC.

The genes are TRBV28 and TRBJ2-1; 10 bases are a match to TRBD2. This CDR3 has 14 residues. Per the germline V gene, CDR1 is MDHEN and CDR2 is SYDVKM. Trimming removed 4 bases from V and 9 bases from J; junction bases left unmatched: 6. The CDR3 spells CASSYPRLAGEQFF. CDR3 bases: TGTGCCAGCAGTTACCCCCGACTAGCGGGTGAGCAGTTCTTC. The full variable domain, its missing parts supplied by reference TRBV28 and TRBJ2-1, is DVKVTQSSRYLVKRTGEKVFLECVQDMDHENMFWYRQDPGLGLRLIYFSYDVKMKEKGDIPEGYSVSREKKERFSLILESASTNQTSMYLCASSYPRLAGEQFFGPGTRLTVL.

This rearrangement joins TRBV6-1 to TRBJ2-3; D perhaps matches TRBD2 (5 bases). V lost 5 bases and J 0 bases, leaving 12 bases between the germline ends. Germline CDR1 is MNHNS and CDR2 is SASEGT. The CDR3 extends over 15 amino acids. CDR3 sequence (DNA): TGTGCCAGCAGTAGAGGACTTTCTAGCACAGATACGCAGTATTTT. It specifies CASSRGLSSTDTQYF.

V usage is TRBV23-1 and J usage is TRBJ2-2, with 7 bases lining up with TRBD1. TRBV23-1 is given ORF status, its function remaining uncertain. The CDR3 runs 14 residues. V shed 4 bases and J 6 bases; nucleotides not matched to a gene: 5. CDR3 loop: CASSPTGMAGELFF. CDR3 coding DNA: TGCGCCAGCAGTCCGACAGGGATGGCCGGGGAGCTGTTTTTT.

The chain has TRBV7-9 and TRBJ2-2; TRBD1 agrees at 7 bases. Germline CDR1 reads SEHNR; CDR2 reads FQNEAQ (reference sequence). The trim removed 5 bases at V and 8 bases at J, leaving 11 bases unmatched. The CDR3 is 15 amino acids. The CDR3 DNA sequence: TGTGCCAGCAGCCCCCTGGACAGGAGCCCGGGGGAGCTGTTTTTT. Its translation is CASSPLDRSPGELFF.